The rows below give T cell receptor beta chains drawn from one sample of a study of T cells in Graves' hyperthyroidism and ophthalmopathy. MiXCR, run by TCRdb on the multiplex PCR reads, gives a single entry per CDR3 protein. The sample holds over 350,000 distinct CDR3 sequences; 11% to 15% are singletons and the top ten take 25% to 30%. The sequenced sample consisted of blood. Receptor source: a man aged 50 to 59 with Graves' ophthalmopathy. Each CDR3 is given with its conserved first and last residue. The D gene is left open where the match is weak. A clone size is listed for some rows: how often the clone was seen (once, few, many), or a class if it is expanded.

d_gene	v_gene	abundance	j_gene	CDR3aa
-	TRBV15	many	TRBJ2-1	CATSRELGGGNEQFF
TRBD1	TRBV5-5	-	TRBJ1-2	CASSRGQGQIHGAHGYTF
TRBD1	TRBV6-1	few	TRBJ1-4	CASSPQTGGYATNEKLFF
-	TRBV12-3/TRBV12-4	few	TRBJ1-2	CASSLLGLKGYTF
-	TRBV2	many	TRBJ2-1	CASRDGNEQFF
TRBD2	TRBV3-1	-	TRBJ2-3	CASSQDPSGRSTDTQYF
-	TRBV2	many	TRBJ2-3	CASSIRPRITDTQYF
TRBD2	TRBV20-1	many	TRBJ2-7	CSAITSGRSYEQYF
-	TRBV7-8	many	TRBJ2-3	CASSFQWSEVGTDTQYF
-	TRBV11-2	many	TRBJ2-7	CASSLVGSGSAGLYEQYF
TRBD1	TRBV12-3/TRBV12-4	many	TRBJ1-2	CASSFRDRVGGYTF
TRBD2	TRBV5-1	many	TRBJ2-1	CASSLPSGGDEQFF
-	TRBV20-1	many	TRBJ1-6	CSARNMEGSYNSPLHF
TRBD2	TRBV6-1	many	TRBJ2-2	CASRRLAGAAGELFF
TRBD2	TRBV19	-	TRBJ2-7	CASRGDYQNSNTYEQYF
-	TRBV30	many	TRBJ2-1	CAWSVPALTAYNEQFF
TRBD2	TRBV18	many	TRBJ2-7	CASSRTSDLSYEQYF
TRBD2	TRBV29-1	many	TRBJ2-1	CSVEVGLAGINEQFF
TRBD2	TRBV2	-	TRBJ2-1	CASTPGVAGLAGDNEQFF
TRBD1	TRBV27	few	TRBJ2-1	CASSLSGDRPHEQFF
-	TRBV11-2	many	TRBJ2-5	CASSGTTQETQYF
-	TRBV29-1	-	TRBJ2-2	CSVRSGVNTGELFF
-	TRBV9	-	TRBJ1-3	CASSVSAGTYSGNTIYF
-	TRBV20-1	many	TRBJ2-7	CSARDRASSYEQYF
TRBD2	TRBV9	few	TRBJ2-1	CASSVSAGGLGTYNEQFF
TRBD1	TRBV24-1	few	TRBJ1-2	CATSDRREGQSNYGYTF
-	TRBV11-2	many	TRBJ1-1	CASSLDGSVEAFF
-	TRBV7-2	-	TRBJ2-7	CASSSKEGPVQYEQYF
TRBD2	TRBV18	-	TRBJ2-5	CASSVAAGEGETQYF
TRBD1	TRBV7-9	-	TRBJ1-1	CASSLDGTVNTEAFF
TRBD1	TRBV25-1	few	TRBJ2-5	CASSRPTGSGETQYF